The 4 T cell receptor beta chains below all came from one sample that was sequenced in a study of cytomegalovirus exposure and HLA in healthy donors. PCR employed 60 Vbeta and 13 Jbeta primers. Assay used: immunoSEQ multiplex PCR; TCRdb lists only in-frame clones, some missing. The sample contains over 150,000 clones, more than 70% of which appear only once. Sequenced material: PBMCs. The receptors derive from a boy between 2 and 15 years old in good health and CMV-seronegative.

The chain employs TRBV28 and TRBJ1-1, with 10 bases identical to TRBD1. Germline trimming cut 5 bases from V and 7 bases from J; bases unmatched to any gene: 10. The CDR3 runs 15 residues. Per germline, CDR1 MDHEN and CDR2 SYDVKM. CDR3 sequence reads: CASSAPGQGSSEAFF. CDR3 nucleotide sequence: TGTGCCAGCAGTGCCCCGGGACAGGGGAGTAGTGAAGCTTTCTTT.

The chain uses TRBV12-5 and TRBJ1-5; D is undetermined. Germline assignment: CDR1 LGHNT and CDR2 FRNRAP. The ends were cut back, 1 base at V and 6 bases at J, with 4 bases in the middle. This CDR3 has 12 amino acids. The CDR3 protein is CASGLAVQPQHF. As DNA, the CDR3 is TGTGCTAGTGGTTTGGCGGTTCAGCCCCAGCATTTT.

V gene TRBV28 combines with J gene TRBJ2-1; D perhaps matches TRBD2 (6 bases). The germline V and J ends were trimmed by 6 bases and 0 bases, with 12 bases remaining between them. From germline, CDR1 is MDHEN and CDR2 SYDVKM. The CDR3 loop spans 15 amino acids. The CDR3 reads CASSRAGISYNEQFF. The DNA of the CDR3 is TGTGCCAGCAGCAGGGCGGGGATCTCCTACAATGAGCAGTTCTTC. The variable domain in full, completed from reference TRBV28 and TRBJ2-1, reads DVKVTQSSRYLVKRTGEKVFLECVQDMDHENMFWYRQDPGLGLRLIYFSYDVKMKEKGDIPEGYSVSREKKERFSLILESASTNQTSMYLCASSRAGISYNEQFFGPGTRLTVL.

The chain recombines TRBV28 with TRBJ2-1, with D maybe TRBD1 (5 bases). The V end lost 2 bases, the J end lost 9 bases, and 5 bases lay between the germline ends. The CDR3 has 11 residues. Germline V lookup: CDR1 MDHEN, CDR2 SYDVKM. The CDR3 DNA reads TGTGCCAGCAGTTTAGGGGCTGAGCAGTTCTTC. Protein product: CASSLGAEQFF.